Below are 24 T cell receptor beta chains sequenced from a single sample in a study of blood T cell repertoires in COVID-19. Generated by immunoSEQ multiplex PCR, the TCRdb table keeps only in-frame clones and is missing some. The sample consists of roughly 160,000 clones, around four fifths of them appearing once. The specimen sequenced was peripheral blood. Source of these receptors: a woman of 80 years or more with COVID-19, enrolled during active disease.

This chain connects TRBV6-6 to TRBJ1-3, with 7 bases that match TRBD1. The CDR3 runs 16 residues. The V and J ends lost 6 bases and 4 bases, in that order; junction bases with no gene match: 12. Per the germline V gene, CDR1 is MNHNY and CDR2 is SVGAGI (reference sequence). The DNA for the CDR3 is TGTGCCAGCAGCCTAAAACAGGGGAGTAGGGGAAACACCATATATTTT. Its translation is CASSLKQGSRGNTIYF.

This clone was seen more than once but under ten times. The rearrangement uses TRBV24-1 and TRBJ2-1; 7 nucleotides line up with TRBD1. The CDR3 has 13 amino acids. The J segment lost 6 bases and the V segment lost 7 bases, leaving 5 bases of the junction unmatched. Looked up from germline, CDR1 is KGHDR and CDR2 is SFDVKD. CDR3 DNA: TGTGCCACCAGGGGGACAGTGGGCAATGAGCAGTTCTTC. Encoded protein: CATRGTVGNEQFF.

This clone was counted only a few times. This chain connects TRBV11-2 to TRBJ1-2, with a weak D call TRBD1 (5 bases). CDR1 is SGHAT, CDR2 FQNNGV, per germline. The ends were cut back, 4 bases at V and 3 bases at J, with 6 bases in the middle. This CDR3 has 12 residues. The DNA of the CDR3 is TGTGCCAGCAGCTGGGGGGACTATGGCTACACCTTC. Translation: CASSWGDYGYTF.

V is TRBV28 and J is TRBJ2-7; maybe TRBD2 (6 bases). CDR1 is MDHEN and CDR2 is SYDVKM in the germline V gene. The CDR3 has 14 amino acids. V lost 6 bases to trimming and J lost 6 bases, with 18 bases between them. The CDR3 bases are TGTGCCAGCAGCCCACGGGGACTGGGGATCGAGCAGTACTTC. Its translation is CASSPRGLGIEQYF.

DNA of the CDR3: TGTGCCAGTAGTATCGGGCCGGGAGGGCCCTACGAGCAGTACTTC. As protein: CASSIGPGGPYEQYF. V gene TRBV19 combines with J gene TRBJ2-7; 8 nucleotides align to TRBD2. Germline assignment: CDR1 LNHDA and CDR2 SQIVND (reference sequence). The CDR3 has 15 residues. After removal of 3 bases from V and 2 bases from J, the junction contained 6 bases not matched to a gene.

The V call is TRBV24-1, the J call TRBJ2-1; D is perhaps TRBD1 (5 bases). The CDR3 is 15 amino acids. CDR1 and CDR2 (germline): KGHDR, SFDVKD. Trimming cost V 1 base and J 7 bases, with 13 bases left between them. CDR3 sequence: CATSDFQGRANEQFF. DNA for the CDR3: TGTGCCACCAGTGATTTTCAGGGCAGGGCGAATGAGCAGTTCTTC.

The chain's CDR3 is CASSSRPGLSNYGYTF. The CDR3 DNA sequence: TGTGCCAGCAGCTCCCGTCCAGGACTGTCTAACTATGGCTACACCTTC. This chain joins TRBV5-6 and TRBJ1-2; D gene ambiguous. V shed 3 bases and J shed 0 bases, with 15 bases lying between them. CDR3 length equals 16 residues. Germline values: CDR1 SGHDT, CDR2 YYEEEE.

The chain uses TRBV19 and TRBJ2-1; 9 nucleotides align to TRBD1. CDR3 length equals 15 residues. CDR1 and CDR2 (germline): LNHDA, SQIVND (reference sequence). With 1 base clipped from V and 8 bases from J, the junction kept 6 bases outside the gene matches. The CDR3 nucleotides are TGTGCCAGTAGTATAGGGGGGACAGGGCCCCATGAGCAGTTCTTC. Protein: CASSIGGTGPHEQFF.

This clone has a handful of counts. CDR3 DNA: TGTGCCATCAGTCAGGACAGGTCAGAGCAGTTCTTC. Amino acid sequence: CAISQDRSEQFF. V is TRBV10-3 and J is TRBJ2-1; 7 bases map to TRBD1. The CDR3 spans 12 residues. The V segment lost 5 bases and the J segment 10 bases; nucleotides outside the gene matches: 5. CDR1 and CDR2 (germline): ENHRY, SYGVKD.

J is TRBJ2-1 and V is TRBV6-6; D perhaps matches TRBD2 (5 bases). Germline V gives CDR1 MNHNY, CDR2 SVGAGI (reference sequence). This CDR3 has 15 residues. V dropped 0 bases and J dropped 5 bases, with 11 bases sitting between them. CDR3 coding DNA: TGTGCCAGCAGTTACTCGAGTCCCGGGAACAATGAGCAGTTCTTC. Amino acids: CASSYSSPGNNEQFF.

Regarding this clone: The sample carries other DNA sequences with the same CDR3. V and J are TRBV5-1 and TRBJ1-5, with TRBD1 matching over 8 bases. Germline V gene data show CDR1 as SGHRS and CDR2 as YFSETQ. With V trimmed by 4 bases and J by 1 base, 4 bases remained unmatched. The CDR3 extends over 15 amino acids. In DNA form, the CDR3 reads TGCGCCAGCAGCGCGACAGGGGTGAGCAATCAGCCCCAGCATTTT. This translates into CASSATGVSNQPQHF.

V gene TRBV4-2 combines with J gene TRBJ1-1; D possibly corresponds to TRBD1 (5 bases). Germline lookup yields CDR1 LGHNA and CDR2 YNFKEQ. V was trimmed by 0 bases and J by 5 bases, leaving 16 bases between them. This CDR3 has 16 amino acids. The CDR3 DNA sequence: TGTGCCAGCAGCCAAGATGTAGGGAGGGGAAGGACTGAAGCTTTCTTT. Residues: CASSQDVGRGRTEAFF.

This chain links TRBV4-1 with TRBJ1-5; 9 bases are shared with TRBD1. The germline V gene encodes CDR1 MGHRA and CDR2 YSYEKL. CDR3 length: 15 amino acids. J was trimmed by 7 bases and V by 0 bases; bases with no gene match: 4. CDR3 amino acids: CASSQDSTGGQPQHF. The CDR3 DNA is TGCGCCAGCAGCCAAGATTCGACAGGGGGGCAGCCCCAGCATTTT.

The V call is TRBV5-3, the J call TRBJ1-2; 7 nucleotides align to TRBD1. TRBV5-3 counts as an open reading frame of uncertain function. J gave up 6 bases and V 2 bases, and 7 bases lay outside the gene matches. The CDR3 has 14 amino acids. As DNA, the CDR3 is TGTGCCAGAAGCTTTTTAGGGGGCGAGGATGGCTACACCTTC. It codes for CARSFLGGEDGYTF.

This clone was detected once. This chain uses TRBV9 with TRBJ1-3; D might be TRBD1 (6 bases). The CDR3 consists of 17 residues. V was trimmed by 0 bases and J by 0 bases, leaving 13 bases between them. Germline CDR1 reads SGDLS; CDR2 reads YYNGEE. The CDR3 DNA follows: TGTGCCAGCAGCGTAGGGGCTTGGACAGCCTCTGGAAACACCATATATTTT. Protein sequence: CASSVGAWTASGNTIYF.

This chain connects TRBV24-1 to TRBJ2-3, with TRBD2 matching over 10 bases. From germline, CDR1 is KGHDR and CDR2 SFDVKD. The ends lost 5 bases at V and 3 bases at J; junction bases unmatched: 4. The CDR3 has 15 residues. The CDR3 DNA sequence: TGTGCCACCAGTGCGGCTAGCGGGAGTACAGATACGCAGTATTTT. Encoded protein: CATSAASGSTDTQYF.

This chain uses TRBV2 with TRBJ1-1; 7 bases are shared with TRBD1. There are 14 residues in the CDR3. The V and J ends lost 7 bases and 1 base, in that order; junction bases with no gene match: 6. Per the germline V gene, CDR1 is SNHLY and CDR2 is FYNNEI. CDR3 region: CASTGTAKNTEAFF. The CDR3 nucleotides read TGTGCCAGCACCGGGACAGCGAAGAACACTGAAGCTTTCTTT.

V and J are TRBV2 and TRBJ2-1, with D maybe TRBD1 (5 bases). CDR1 is SNHLY, CDR2 FYNNEI, per germline. Trimming stripped 4 bases from V and 6 bases from J, with 10 bases between. CDR3 length: 13 residues. The CDR3 loop reads CASSVQGSNEQFF. The CDR3 bases are TGTGCCAGCAGTGTTCAGGGAAGCAATGAGCAGTTCTTC.

The V and J genes are TRBV3-1 (or the pseudogene TRBV3-2) and TRBJ2-1, with unresolved D. V lost 0 bases to trimming and J lost 0 bases, with 9 bases between them. Per germline, CDR1 LGHDT and CDR2 YNNKEL (reference sequence). This CDR3 has 16 residues. The CDR3: CASSQDLGGSYNEQFF. DNA of the CDR3: TGTGCCAGCAGCCAAGATCTAGGCGGCTCCTACAATGAGCAGTTCTTC.

At least ten counts were recorded for this clone. This chain connects TRBV19 to TRBJ2-7; maybe TRBD2 (6 bases). The CDR3 spans 15 residues. V lost 1 base and J 0 bases, leaving 10 bases between the germline ends. Per germline, CDR1 LNHDA and CDR2 SQIVND (reference sequence). CDR3: CASSIAGDRSYEQYF. The CDR3 nucleotides read TGTGCCAGTAGTATAGCGGGAGACCGCTCCTACGAGCAGTACTTC.

This clone was detected a few times. The chain has TRBV7-9 and TRBJ2-2; D is possibly TRBD2 (5 bases). V was shortened by 5 bases and J by 4 bases, with 14 bases between the two germline ends. The CDR3 has 15 residues. Germline CDR1 reads SEHNR; CDR2 reads FQNEAQ (reference sequence). CDR3 DNA sequence: TGTGCCAGCAGCGCTGCACCTAGCTCCACCGGGGAGCTGTTTTTT. Translation gives CASSAAPSSTGELFF.

The rearrangement uses TRBV2 and TRBJ2-5, with TRBD2 matching 7 bases. V shed 7 bases and J 3 bases; nucleotides not matched to a gene: 8. The CDR3 has 14 residues. CDR1 and CDR2 from the germline V gene are SNHLY and FYNNEI. CDR3 DNA: TGTGCCAGCACGGTTGGGGGGGAGGAAGAGACCCAGTACTTC. Translation gives CASTVGGEEETQYF. The full variable domain, with the rest looked up from reference TRBV2 and TRBJ2-5, is EPEVTQTPSHQVTQMGQEVILRCVPISNHLYFYWYRQILGQKVEFLVSFYNNEISEKSEIFDDQFSVERPDGSNFTLKIRSTKLEDSAMYFCASTVGGEEETQYFGPGTRLLVL.

Remarks on this clone: The same CDR3 can be traced to other DNA sequences in this sample. The chain's CDR3 is CASSVRDRGNSPLHF. CDR3 DNA sequence: TGTGCCAGCAGCGTCCGGGACAGGGGTAATTCACCCCTCCACTTT. The chain carries TRBV7-3 and TRBJ1-6; TRBD1 matches 10 bases. The CDR3 totals 15 residues. With 5 bases clipped from V and 6 bases from J, the junction kept 4 bases outside the gene matches. Germline lookup yields CDR1 SGHTA and CDR2 FQGTGA.

A note on this clone: At one end, the junction sequence differs from germline, possibly due to a read error. V and J are TRBV6-2 or TRBV6-3 and TRBJ1-5; D not certain. The CDR3 sequence is 11 residues long. CDR1 is MNHEY, CDR2 SVGEGT, per germline. CDR3 nucleotide sequence: TGTGCCAGCAGTTATTCGGGTATTTGCTATTTT. Translated: CASSYSGICYF.